The 17 T cell receptor beta chains below were found in one sample sequenced in a study of Graves' ophthalmopathy and Graves' hyperthyroidism. The TCR beta CDR3 regions underwent amplification from RNA transcripts. HTBI primers were employed in first-round RT-PCR, then a second-round multiplex PCR followed. Each CDR3 protein gets one entry after TCRdb re-called the multiplex PCR reads with MiXCR. The repertoire holds hundreds of thousands of distinct CDR3 sequences, with roughly 20% as singletons. Material: peripheral blood. The receptors stem from a woman between 18 and 29 years old with stable Graves' hyperthyroidism. Some clones in this sample may be carry-over from other donors' samples.

This clonotype appeared a single time. The rearrangement uses TRBV11-3 and TRBJ2-5; D remains ambiguous. The CDR3 runs to 14 residues. V was clipped by 2 bases and J by 5 bases, with 12 bases between them. Per the germline V gene, CDR1 is SGHNT and CDR2 is YENEEA. Written as DNA, the CDR3 is TGTGCCAGCAGCTTATGCGGTAGTTCGGAGACCCAGTACTTC. Its translation is CASSLCGSSETQYF.

This clonotype was seen more than once but under ten times. The chain employs TRBV19 and TRBJ2-2; D tentatively fits TRBD1 or TRBD2 (5 bases each). Per germline, CDR1 LNHDA and CDR2 SQIVND (reference sequence). This CDR3 contains 15 residues. The V end was cut by 3 bases, the J end by 1 base, with 9 bases between. In DNA form, the CDR3 reads TGTGCCAGTAGTATGGGGGTTGGGAACACCGGGGAGCTGTTTTTT. It yields the protein CASSMGVGNTGELFF. The full variable domain, rest sourced from reference TRBV19 and TRBJ2-2, is DGGITQSPKYLFRKEGQNVTLSCEQNLNHDAMYWYRQDPGQGLRLIYYSQIVNDFQKGDIAEGYSVSREKKESFPLTVTSAQKNPTAFYLCASSMGVGNTGELFFGEGSRLTVL.

This clonotype was seen at least ten times. This rearrangement joins TRBV6-1 to TRBJ2-5; D is unresolved. The V gene lost 6 bases and the J gene lost 3 bases, with 17 bases spanning the gap. The CDR3 is 15 residues long. Germline CDR1 and CDR2: MNHNS and SASEGT. The CDR3 DNA reads as TGTGCCAGCAGACCGTATGTTGGGCAGAAAGAGACCCAGTACTTC. Amino acids: CASRPYVGQKETQYF.

This clonotype turned up a few times. This chain links TRBV19 with TRBJ2-7, with no clear D. The ends were cut back, 6 bases at V and 6 bases at J, with 18 bases in the middle. Per germline, CDR1 LNHDA and CDR2 SQIVND (reference sequence). The CDR3 sequence is 14 residues long. CDR3 region: CASSPGVDSREQYF. CDR3 sequence (DNA): TGTGCCAGTAGCCCTGGGGTTGATTCCCGCGAGCAGTACTTC.

This clonotype was detected ten times or more. The rearrangement joins TRBV27 to TRBJ2-5; TRBD2 aligns across 10 bases. V lost 2 bases to trimming and J lost 5 bases; unmatched junction nucleotides: 8. The CDR3 runs 16 residues. Looked up from germline, CDR1 is MNHEY and CDR2 is SMNVEV (reference sequence). CDR3 DNA sequence: TGTGCCAGCAGTTTAAACCCAGCGGGGGGGCGGGAGACCCAGTACTTC. Translated, it gives CASSLNPAGGRETQYF.

This clonotype was detected a few times. This chain joins TRBV3-1 and TRBJ2-2, with D possibly being TRBD2 (6 bases). Trimming shortened V by 11 bases and J by 7 bases, and 17 bases separated the two germline ends. The germline CDR1 and CDR2 sequences are LGHDT and YNNKEL (reference sequence). CDR3 length equals 13 residues. The CDR3 here is CACQGLRGGELFF. The CDR3 DNA follows: TGTGCCTGTCAGGGACTCCGAGGCGGGGAGCTGTTTTTT.

This clonotype was counted at least ten times. The chain links TRBV20-1 to TRBJ1-1; D unclear. This CDR3 has 11 residues. Germline lookup yields CDR1 DFQATT and CDR2 SNEGSKA (reference sequence). Trimming shortened V by 1 base and J by 11 bases, and 11 bases separated the two germline ends. This CDR3 reads CSARGRERAFF. DNA for the CDR3: TGCAGTGCTAGAGGACGGGAGAGGGCTTTCTTT.

The chain couples TRBV6-5 to TRBJ1-2; tentative D call: TRBD1 (6 bases). The germline V and J ends were trimmed by 4 bases and 8 bases, with 20 bases remaining between them. CDR1 is MNHEY, CDR2 SVGAGI, per germline. This CDR3 comprises 15 residues. The CDR3 spells CASSSRRSWGQGYTF. The CDR3 DNA is TGTGCCAGCAGTTCCCGGCGCAGTTGGGGGCAAGGCTACACCTTC.

This clonotype was detected ten times or more. CDR3: CASSQDPGDNSPLHF. CDR3 DNA sequence: TGTGCCAGCAGCCAAGATCCAGGGGATAATTCACCCCTCCACTTT. The rearrangement uses TRBV4-2 and TRBJ1-6, with D tentatively TRBD1 (6 bases). CDR3 length equals 15 residues. Germline CDR1 is LGHNA and CDR2 is YNFKEQ. Trimming took off 0 bases at V and 5 bases at J, with 8 bases between the two ends.

This chain connects TRBV4-1 to TRBJ1-2; possible D gene TRBD1, 5 bases. The CDR3 loop spans 15 amino acids. V was trimmed by 0 bases and J by 8 bases, leaving 16 bases between them. Germline loops: CDR1 MGHRA, CDR2 YSYEKL. The CDR3 DNA sequence: TGCGCCAGCAGCCAAGATTCGGTAGGGGTACTCGGCTACACCTTC. Amino acid sequence: CASSQDSVGVLGYTF.

J is TRBJ2-7 and V is TRBV20-1; weak D call: TRBD2 (6 bases). Between the trimmed V and J ends, which lost 5 bases and 6 bases, there was a span of 17 bases. CDR1 DFQATT and CDR2 SNEGSKA come from the germline V gene (reference sequence). There are 13 residues in the CDR3. The CDR3 sequence is CSAPTGVTREQYF. CDR3 coding DNA: TGCAGTGCTCCCACGGGAGTCACCCGCGAGCAGTACTTC.

This clonotype was counted at least ten times. The V and J genes are TRBV28 and TRBJ1-2, with D possibly being TRBD1 (6 bases). CDR1 is MDHEN and CDR2 is SYDVKM in the germline V gene. V gave up 3 bases and J gave up 4 bases, with 15 bases separating them. The CDR3 consists of 15 residues. The DNA for the CDR3 is TGTGCCAGCAGTTTGCGACAGGACTCTCTCTATGGCTACACCTTC. This codes for CASSLRQDSLYGYTF.

This clonotype was seen many times. DNA of the CDR3: TGTGCCAGCAGTCCACCTGACAGGGGGTCTGAAGCTTTCTTT. Amino acid sequence: CASSPPDRGSEAFF. The chain employs TRBV28 and TRBJ1-1; 9 bases are shared with TRBD1. The CDR3 is 14 residues long. The germline V gene has CDR1 MDHEN and CDR2 SYDVKM. Trimming at V came to 5 bases and at J to 6 bases, leaving 7 bases not matched to a gene.

The chain uses TRBV19 and TRBJ1-3; no definite D call. The CDR3 is 12 amino acids. Between the trimmed V and J ends, which lost 8 bases and 4 bases, there was a span of 9 bases. Germline V gene sequence: CDR1 LNHDA, CDR2 SQIVND (reference sequence). CDR3 sequence reads: CASARAGNTIYF. CDR3 coding DNA: TGTGCCAGTGCCCGAGCCGGAAACACCATATATTTT.

At least ten counts were recorded for this clonotype. The chain links TRBV28 to TRBJ2-2; 7 positions agree with TRBD1. From germline, CDR1 is MDHEN and CDR2 SYDVKM. With 6 bases clipped from V and 5 bases from J, the junction kept 21 bases outside the gene matches. The CDR3 is 19 residues long. The CDR3 region has the DNA TGTGCCAGCAGCAGTGGGACAGCGAGACTACTAAGGGCAACCGGGGAGCTGTTTTTT. This gives the protein CASSSGTARLLRATGELFF.

This clonotype was observed a few times. The V gene is TRBV6-1, the J gene TRBJ2-7; the D gene could be TRBD1 or TRBD2 (5 bases each). The CDR3 runs to 15 residues. V lost 5 bases, J lost 5 bases, and 19 bases lay in between. Germline V gives CDR1 MNHNS, CDR2 SASEGT. The CDR3 DNA follows: TGTGCCAGCAGTCGTCCCGGGACGTCTACCAACGAGCAGTACTTC. It codes for CASSRPGTSTNEQYF.

This clonotype was counted many times. The chain joins TRBV19 to TRBJ1-5; D remains ambiguous. Trimming pared 7 bases from V and 2 bases from J, leaving 21 bases between. CDR1 is LNHDA and CDR2 is SQIVND in the germline V gene (reference sequence). The CDR3 totals 17 residues. Here the CDR3 reads CASIPGEGRLGNQPQHF. The CDR3 nucleotides read TGTGCCAGTATCCCGGGTGAGGGTAGGCTGGGCAATCAGCCCCAGCATTTT.